Listed below are T cell receptor beta chains from one sample, sequenced in a study of blood T cells in healthy people across ages. From the 5' RACE reads, TCRdb called clonotypes with MiXCR, one entry per CDR3 protein. The table shows 1.5 million to 1.8 million distinct CDR3 sequences, with approximately 43% occurring only once. The sequencing sample was made of blood. The receptors shown here come from a woman aged 18-35 years in good health. Each CDR3 is given with its conserved first and last residue. Each record gives: CDR3 DNA, CDR3 protein, V gene, D gene, J gene, clone size. D genes are given only for firm matches. Not every row has a clone size; where given, it reads once, few, many or a size class.

CDR3 DNA: TGTGCCAGCAATCCGCTCCAGGGGGTGGCCTACGAGCAGTACTTC; CDR3 protein: CASNPLQGVAYEQYF; V gene: TRBV28; D gene: TRBD1; J gene: TRBJ2-7; clone size: few
CDR3 DNA: TGTGCCAGCAGCTACCAGGGACAGGTGAACACTGAAGCTTTCTTT; CDR3 protein: CASSYQGQVNTEAFF; V gene: TRBV7-2; D gene: TRBD1; J gene: TRBJ1-1; clone size: .
CDR3 DNA: TGTGCCAGCCAACAAGGGGGGGCGGCAGATAATGAAAAACTGTTTTTT; CDR3 protein: CASQQGGAADNEKLFF; V gene: TRBV6-5; D gene: .; J gene: TRBJ1-4; clone size: once
CDR3 DNA: TGTGCCAGCAGCGTAGGGACAGCGAGCAATCAGCCCCAGCATTTT; CDR3 protein: CASSVGTASNQPQHF; V gene: TRBV9; D gene: .; J gene: TRBJ1-5; clone size: .
CDR3 DNA: TGTGCCAGCAGTTTGACTAGCGGGGGCCGGTACAATGAGCAGTACTTC; CDR3 protein: CASSLTSGGRYNEQYF; V gene: TRBV27; D gene: TRBD2; J gene: TRBJ2-5; clone size: .
CDR3 DNA: TGTGCCAGCAGCCCGGGACGTAAAGTCACAGATACGCAGTATTTT; CDR3 protein: CASSPGRKVTDTQYF; V gene: TRBV3-1; D gene: .; J gene: TRBJ2-3; clone size: .
CDR3 DNA: TGTGCCAGCCTCCCAAGCGGGAGGGGCGATGAGCAGTTCTTC; CDR3 protein: CASLPSGRGDEQFF; V gene: TRBV6-2/TRBV6-3; D gene: TRBD2; J gene: TRBJ2-1; clone size: .
CDR3 DNA: TGTGCCATCAGTGAGTCGAAAGGGGGGCTCCCCTACAATGAGCAGTTCTTC; CDR3 protein: CAISESKGGLPYNEQFF; V gene: TRBV10-3; D gene: .; J gene: TRBJ2-1; clone size: .
CDR3 DNA: TGTGCCAGCAGCCCACGGGGGCTTATTACCGGGGAGCTGTTTTTT; CDR3 protein: CASSPRGLITGELFF; V gene: TRBV13; D gene: .; J gene: TRBJ2-2; clone size: .
CDR3 DNA: TGCAGCGTGGCAGGGGGTAGGGAAAAACTGTTTTTT; CDR3 protein: CSVAGGREKLFF; V gene: TRBV29-1; D gene: TRBD1; J gene: TRBJ1-4; clone size: few
CDR3 DNA: TGCAGTGCTAGAGATTCCCTAGGACAAGAGACCCAGTACTTC; CDR3 protein: CSARDSLGQETQYF; V gene: TRBV20-1; D gene: .; J gene: TRBJ2-5; clone size: few
CDR3 DNA: TGTGCCAGCAGACGCATAGCGGGAGTAACCTACAATGAGCAGTTCTTC; CDR3 protein: CASRRIAGVTYNEQFF; V gene: TRBV6-5; D gene: TRBD2; J gene: TRBJ2-1; clone size: .
CDR3 DNA: TGTGCCAGCAGCCGAGCGGGGGGGAGTTATAGCACAGATACGCAGTATTTT; CDR3 protein: CASSRAGGSYSTDTQYF; V gene: TRBV7-2; D gene: TRBD2; J gene: TRBJ2-3; clone size: few
CDR3 DNA: TGCGCCAGCAGCCAAGTTTCCGGGGCTGACTATGGCTACACCTTC; CDR3 protein: CASSQVSGADYGYTF; V gene: TRBV4-1; D gene: .; J gene: TRBJ1-2; clone size: .
CDR3 DNA: TGCAGTGCTAGAGATCGTGACAGGACCGACAATGAGCAGTACTTC; CDR3 protein: CSARDRDRTDNEQYF; V gene: TRBV20-1; D gene: .; J gene: TRBJ2-7; clone size: .
CDR3 DNA: TGCGCCAGCAGCCTACCGGTCGGAATAGAGACCCAGTACTTC; CDR3 protein: CASSLPVGIETQYF; V gene: TRBV5-1; D gene: .; J gene: TRBJ2-5; clone size: few
CDR3 DNA: TGTGCCAGCAGTTACGGGCGAGATCAGCCCCAGCATTTT; CDR3 protein: CASSYGRDQPQHF; V gene: TRBV6-2/TRBV6-3; D gene: .; J gene: TRBJ1-5; clone size: few
CDR3 DNA: TGCAGCGTTGGGGACAGCGGGGGGCTCTACGAGCAGTACTTC; CDR3 protein: CSVGDSGGLYEQYF; V gene: TRBV29-1; D gene: TRBD2; J gene: TRBJ2-7; clone size: once
CDR3 DNA: TGCGCCAGCAGCTTGCTAGACCGCGATACGCAGTATTTT; CDR3 protein: CASSLLDRDTQYF; V gene: TRBV5-1; D gene: .; J gene: TRBJ2-3; clone size: .
CDR3 DNA: TGCAGTGCACTATCGGGACCGAGAGGTCGCGAGCAGTTCTTC; CDR3 protein: CSALSGPRGREQFF; V gene: TRBV20-1; D gene: .; J gene: TRBJ2-1; clone size: .
CDR3 DNA: TGCAGCGTTGAAGTCGCCAGGGAGCCCTACGAGCAGTACTTC; CDR3 protein: CSVEVAREPYEQYF; V gene: TRBV29-1; D gene: .; J gene: TRBJ2-7; clone size: .
CDR3 DNA: TGCGCCAGCAGCTTGAGGGACCTGGATACGCAGTATTTT; CDR3 protein: CASSLRDLDTQYF; V gene: TRBV5-1; D gene: .; J gene: TRBJ2-3; clone size: .
CDR3 DNA: TGCGCCAGCAGCCACGCCGACAGGTCCGGTGGCTACACCTTC; CDR3 protein: CASSHADRSGGYTF; V gene: TRBV4-3; D gene: .; J gene: TRBJ1-2; clone size: once
CDR3 DNA: TGTGCCAGCAATAAGCGGAGCTCCTACAATGAGCAGTACTTC; CDR3 protein: CASNKRSSYNEQYF; V gene: TRBV12-3/TRBV12-4; D gene: .; J gene: TRBJ2-7; clone size: .
CDR3 DNA: TGCGCCAGCAGCTTATGGGGAGGGCTTGAGCAGTTCTTC; CDR3 protein: CASSLWGGLEQFF; V gene: TRBV5-1; D gene: TRBD2; J gene: TRBJ2-1; clone size: .